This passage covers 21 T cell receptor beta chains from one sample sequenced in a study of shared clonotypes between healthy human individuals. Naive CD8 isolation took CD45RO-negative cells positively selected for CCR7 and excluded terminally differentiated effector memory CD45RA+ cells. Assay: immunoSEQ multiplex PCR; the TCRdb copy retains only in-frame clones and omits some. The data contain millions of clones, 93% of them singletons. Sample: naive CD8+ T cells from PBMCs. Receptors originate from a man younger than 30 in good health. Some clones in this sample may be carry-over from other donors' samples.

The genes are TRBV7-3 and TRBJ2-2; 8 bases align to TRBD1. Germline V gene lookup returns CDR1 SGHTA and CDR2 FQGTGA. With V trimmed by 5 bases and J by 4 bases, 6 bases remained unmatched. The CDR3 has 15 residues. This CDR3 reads CASSPTGASTGELFF. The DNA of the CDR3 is TGTGCCAGCAGCCCGACAGGGGCGTCCACCGGGGAGCTGTTTTTT.

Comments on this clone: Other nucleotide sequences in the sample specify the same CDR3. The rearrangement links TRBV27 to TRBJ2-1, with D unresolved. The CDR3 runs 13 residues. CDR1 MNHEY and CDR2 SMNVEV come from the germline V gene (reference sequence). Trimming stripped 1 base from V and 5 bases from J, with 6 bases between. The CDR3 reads CASSLLGNNEQFF. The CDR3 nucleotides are TGTGCCAGCAGTTTATTGGGGAACAATGAGCAGTTCTTC.

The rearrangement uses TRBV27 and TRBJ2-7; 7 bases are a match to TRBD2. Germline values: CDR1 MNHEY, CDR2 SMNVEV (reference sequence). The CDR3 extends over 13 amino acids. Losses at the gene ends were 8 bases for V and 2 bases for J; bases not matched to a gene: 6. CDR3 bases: TGTGCCAGCGGGCCGGGACTAACCTACGAGCAGTACTTC. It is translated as CASGPGLTYEQYF.

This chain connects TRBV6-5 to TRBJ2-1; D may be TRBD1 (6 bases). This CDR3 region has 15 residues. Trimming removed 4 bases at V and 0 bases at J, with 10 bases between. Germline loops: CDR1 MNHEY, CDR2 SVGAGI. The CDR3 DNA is TGTGCCAGCAGTTGGACAGAAAGCTCCTACAATGAGCAGTTCTTC. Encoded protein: CASSWTESSYNEQFF.

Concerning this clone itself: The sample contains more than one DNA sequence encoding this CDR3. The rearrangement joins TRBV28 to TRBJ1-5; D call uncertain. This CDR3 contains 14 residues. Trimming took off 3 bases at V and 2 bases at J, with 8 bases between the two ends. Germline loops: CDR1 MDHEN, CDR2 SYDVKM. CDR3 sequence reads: CASSFIRGNQPQHF. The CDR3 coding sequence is TGTGCCAGCAGTTTTATCCGTGGCAATCAGCCCCAGCATTTT.

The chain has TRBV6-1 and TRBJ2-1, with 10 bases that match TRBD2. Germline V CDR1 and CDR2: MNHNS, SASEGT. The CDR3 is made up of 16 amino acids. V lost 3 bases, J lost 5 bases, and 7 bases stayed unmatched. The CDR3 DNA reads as TGTGCCAGCAGTGACCCCGGGACTAGCGCCCACAATGAGCAGTTCTTC. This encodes CASSDPGTSAHNEQFF.

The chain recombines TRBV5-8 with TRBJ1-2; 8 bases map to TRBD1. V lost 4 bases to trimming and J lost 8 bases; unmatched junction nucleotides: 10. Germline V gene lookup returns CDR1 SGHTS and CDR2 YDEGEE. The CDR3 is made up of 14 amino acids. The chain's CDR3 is CASSQDRVEWGYTF. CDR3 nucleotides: TGTGCCAGCAGCCAGGACAGGGTGGAGTGGGGCTACACCTTC.

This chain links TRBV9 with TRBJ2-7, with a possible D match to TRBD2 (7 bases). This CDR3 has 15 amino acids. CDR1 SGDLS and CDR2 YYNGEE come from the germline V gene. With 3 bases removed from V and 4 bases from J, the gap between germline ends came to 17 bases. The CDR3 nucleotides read TGTGCCAGCAGCGAGGGGGGGAACCTCGTTTACGAGCAGTACTTC. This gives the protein CASSEGGNLVYEQYF.

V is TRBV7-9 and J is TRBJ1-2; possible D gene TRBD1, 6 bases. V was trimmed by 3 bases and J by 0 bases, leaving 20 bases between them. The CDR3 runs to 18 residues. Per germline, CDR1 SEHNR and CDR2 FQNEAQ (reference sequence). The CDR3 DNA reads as TGTGCCAGCAGCTTGGGTTGGGCCAGGGGACTCACTAACTATGGCTACACCTTC. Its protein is CASSLGWARGLTNYGYTF.

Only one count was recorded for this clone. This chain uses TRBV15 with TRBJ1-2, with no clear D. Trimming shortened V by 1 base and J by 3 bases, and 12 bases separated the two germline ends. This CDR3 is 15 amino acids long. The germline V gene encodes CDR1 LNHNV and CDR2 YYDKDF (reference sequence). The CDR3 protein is CATSRGVEPYYGYTF. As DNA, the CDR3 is TGTGCCACCAGCAGAGGGGTCGAACCCTACTATGGCTACACCTTC.

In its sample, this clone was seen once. Here the CDR3 reads CASTSQTQLYTDTQYF. In DNA form, the CDR3 reads TGTGCCAGCACCTCCCAGACTCAGTTATACACAGATACGCAGTATTTT. J is TRBJ2-3 and V is TRBV28, with no clear D. V shed 7 bases and J shed 2 bases, with 19 bases lying between them. Germline assignment: CDR1 MDHEN and CDR2 SYDVKM. The CDR3 totals 16 residues.

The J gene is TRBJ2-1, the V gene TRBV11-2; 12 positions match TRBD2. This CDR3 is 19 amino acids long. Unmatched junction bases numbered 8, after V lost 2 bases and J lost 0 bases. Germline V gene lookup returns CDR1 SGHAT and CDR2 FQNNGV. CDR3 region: CASSLTGLAGPFSYNEQFF. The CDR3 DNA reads TGTGCCAGCAGCTTAACCGGACTAGCGGGGCCCTTCTCCTACAATGAGCAGTTCTTC.

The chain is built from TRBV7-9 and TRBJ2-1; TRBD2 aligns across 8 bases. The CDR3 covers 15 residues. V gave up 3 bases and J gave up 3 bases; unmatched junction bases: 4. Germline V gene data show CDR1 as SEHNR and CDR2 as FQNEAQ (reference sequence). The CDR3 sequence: CASSFTSGSYNEQFF. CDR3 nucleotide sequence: TGTGCCAGCAGCTTTACGAGCGGGAGCTACAATGAGCAGTTCTTC.

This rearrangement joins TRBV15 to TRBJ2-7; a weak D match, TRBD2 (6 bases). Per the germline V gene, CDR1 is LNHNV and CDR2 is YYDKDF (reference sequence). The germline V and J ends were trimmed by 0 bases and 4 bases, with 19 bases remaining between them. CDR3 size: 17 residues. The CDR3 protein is CATSRDLRDSNEYEQYF. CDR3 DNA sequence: TGTGCCACCAGCAGAGATTTGAGGGACTCCAACGAGTACGAGCAGTACTTC.

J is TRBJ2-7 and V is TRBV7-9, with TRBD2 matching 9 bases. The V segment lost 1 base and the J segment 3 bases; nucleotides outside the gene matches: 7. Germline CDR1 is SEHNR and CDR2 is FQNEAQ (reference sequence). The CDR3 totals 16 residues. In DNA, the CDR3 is TGTGCCAGCAGCTTAGATATAGCGGGAGAAGACTACGAGCAGTACTTC. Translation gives CASSLDIAGEDYEQYF. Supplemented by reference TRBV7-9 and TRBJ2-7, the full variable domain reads DTGVSQNPRHKITKRGQNVTFRCDPISEHNRLYWYRQTLGQGPEFLTYFQNEAQLEKSRLLSDRFSAERPKGSFSTLEIQRTEQGDSAMYLCASSLDIAGEDYEQYFGPGTRLTVT.

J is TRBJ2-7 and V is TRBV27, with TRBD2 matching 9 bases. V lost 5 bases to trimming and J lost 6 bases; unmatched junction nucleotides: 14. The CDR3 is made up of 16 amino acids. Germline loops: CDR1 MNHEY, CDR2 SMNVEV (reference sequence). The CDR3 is CASSPTLVAGVSEQYF. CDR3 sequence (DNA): TGTGCCAGCAGTCCGACCTTGGTAGCGGGAGTTAGCGAGCAGTACTTC.

The CDR3 region has the DNA TGTGCCAGCAGTGAAGGGTCCTATCAGACCCAGTACTTC. Translating gives CASSEGSYQTQYF. J is TRBJ2-5 and V is TRBV25-1; no clear D gene. Germline lookup yields CDR1 MGHDK and CDR2 SYGVNS. This CDR3 contains 13 residues. Trimming left V 2 bases short and J 6 bases short, with 10 bases between.

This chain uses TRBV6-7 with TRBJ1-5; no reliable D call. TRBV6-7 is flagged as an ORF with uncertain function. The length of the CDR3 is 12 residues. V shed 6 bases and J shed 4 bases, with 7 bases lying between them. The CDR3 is CASRRSNQPQHF. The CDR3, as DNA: TGTGCCAGCAGACGTTCGAATCAGCCCCAGCATTTT.

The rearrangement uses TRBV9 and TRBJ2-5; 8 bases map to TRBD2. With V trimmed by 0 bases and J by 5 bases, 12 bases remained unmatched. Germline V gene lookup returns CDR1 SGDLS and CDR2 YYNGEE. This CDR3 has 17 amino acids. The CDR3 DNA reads TGTGCCAGCAGCGTAGCGAGCGGGAGAGAGGGGGTGGAGACCCAGTACTTC. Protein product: CASSVASGREGVETQYF.

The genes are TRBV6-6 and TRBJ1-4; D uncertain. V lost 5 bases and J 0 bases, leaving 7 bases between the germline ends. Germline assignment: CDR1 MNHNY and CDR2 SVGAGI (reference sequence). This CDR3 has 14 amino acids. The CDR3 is CASSPFATNEKLFF. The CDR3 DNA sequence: TGTGCCAGCAGTCCCTTTGCAACTAATGAAAAACTGTTTTTT.

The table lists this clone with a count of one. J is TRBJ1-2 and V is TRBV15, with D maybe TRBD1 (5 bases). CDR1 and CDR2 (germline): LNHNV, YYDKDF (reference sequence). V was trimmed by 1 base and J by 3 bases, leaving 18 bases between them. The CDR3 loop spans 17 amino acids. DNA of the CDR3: TGTGCCACCAGCAGAGGGGCTTCGAGCAGGGAGGACTATGGCTACACCTTC. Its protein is CATSRGASSREDYGYTF.